A selection of T cell receptor beta chains follows, all from one sample in a study of cytomegalovirus exposure and HLA in healthy donors. TCRdb's table, derived via immunoSEQ multiplex PCR, lists solely in-frame clones and lacks some. Here the sample spans 150,000 to 200,000 clones, more than 75% being singletons. The source material was PBMCs. The receptor source for this set is a woman between 18 and 29 years old in good health and CMV-seronegative. The conserved cysteine and the conserved F or W are not part of the CDR3 here. Rows may omit the clone size; those that give it use once, few, many or a size class.

size: .
V: TRBV6-5
CDR3: ASSRTGTGGFGYT

size: once
V: TRBV5-1
CDR3: ASSSTGRDTGELF

size: .
V: TRBV28
CDR3: ASSLHENRGYEQF

size: .
V: TRBV9
CDR3: ASSSNRVAGELF

size: .
V: TRBV5-1
CDR3: ASSLSLKGGTDTQY

size: .
V: TRBV29-1
CDR3: SATANTEAF

size: .
V: TRBV5-4
CDR3: ASSPGPAGRSYNEQF

size: .
V: TRBV5-8
CDR3: ASSPTNRGQQF

size: once
V: TRBV27
CDR3: ASSPQAGGHNEQF

size: .
V: TRBV6-5
CDR3: ASSYGTENYGYT

size: once
V: TRBV5-1
CDR3: ASSLGSFGGRGETQY

size: .
V: TRBV5-4
CDR3: ASIPGASLSNEQF

size: once
V: TRBV29-1
CDR3: SVETRAGGQGFPDTQY

size: .
V: TRBV6-1
CDR3: ASSGALQETQY

size: .
V: TRBV5-3
CDR3: ARSLRGGTDTQY

size: .
V: TRBV11-2
CDR3: ASSLGPRAETQY

size: .
V: TRBV5-4
CDR3: ASRQTSGRPGTDTQY

size: .
V: TRBV5-5
CDR3: ASSFGDTEAF

size: few
V: TRBV10-2
CDR3: ASRPAFQGIEEKLF

size: .
V: TRBV25-1
CDR3: ASSGFGLAGGGEQF

size: .
V: TRBV30
CDR3: AWSFPGTANQPQH

size: .
V: TRBV7-9
CDR3: ASSPSGLAGGSSYEQY

size: .
V: TRBV7-9
CDR3: ASSLNGRGVQETQY

size: .
V: TRBV10-2
CDR3: ASSQTGGVTDTQY

size: .
V: TRBV15
CDR3: ATSRDASGTSGRLKETQY

size: .
V: TRBV11-3
CDR3: ASSLGGNTEAF

size: few
V: TRBV6-4
CDR3: ASSVRTGQGNEQF

size: .
V: TRBV2
CDR3: ASRTDRARSYEQY

size: .
V: TRBV29-1
CDR3: SVLQGLVAYEQY

size: once
V: TRBV30
CDR3: AWSTNLFGTKNTEAF

size: .
V: TRBV7-9
CDR3: ASSFHGLNEQF

size: .
V: TRBV4-1
CDR3: ASTQTGPFSTDTQY

size: .
V: TRBV27
CDR3: ASSLYSRDNEQF

size: few
V: TRBV18
CDR3: ASSPPDRGTSPLH

size: .
V: TRBV2
CDR3: ASSDRGPYEQY

size: .
V: TRBV4-1
CDR3: ASSQALMFHRGPRSGNTIY

size: .
V: TRBV29-1
CDR3: SVLGGDGYT

size: .
V: TRBV10-3
CDR3: AISDPGGELF

size: once
V: TRBV30
CDR3: ALAGLTNEKLF

size: .
V: TRBV30
CDR3: AWSLLAGDKSGEQF

size: .
V: TRBV7-8
CDR3: ASTPAVGLNTEAF

size: .
V: TRBV19
CDR3: ASSIDSPRGGHGTGYGYT

size: once
V: TRBV29-1
CDR3: SVRGDRGIGGELF

size: .
V: TRBV7-9
CDR3: ASSLESQETQY

size: .
V: TRBV12-5
CDR3: ASGLKQEIDTQY

size: .
V: TRBV7-6
CDR3: ASSLNTATNEKLF

size: once
V: TRBV5-1
CDR3: ASSVQGAKNTEAF

size: .
V: TRBV25-1
CDR3: ASSEIRGDNEKLF

size: few
V: TRBV11-2
CDR3: ASSLEPAGMGEQY

size: once
V: TRBV5-4
CDR3: ASSAGGGRWMDTQY

size: .
V: TRBV10-1
CDR3: ASSESGTGLHEQY